This passage covers 29 T cell receptor beta chains from one sample sequenced in a study of T cells in tumors after PD-1 blockade (dated 2019 in TCRdb). The time point label for this specimen denotes: before anti-PD-1 therapy. The protocol used for the library was the immunoSEQ multiplex PCR assay. Here the immuneACCESS table is served through TCRdb, limited to in-frame sequences with V and J called. Missing clones are a known gap in these copies; in checked studies unresolved V genes cover under half, and the rest lacks a known reason. For this sample the table gives fewer than 55,000 clones, of which more than 65% were detected only once. The ten most abundant clones make up about 3.8% of the sample. The sample was PBMCs, taken before anti-PD-1 treatment. Receptors originate from a human donor with basal cell carcinoma.

The rearrangement joins TRBV6-1 to TRBJ1-5; D might be TRBD1 (5 bases). This CDR3 comprises 15 residues. The V gene's germline CDR1 is MNHNS and CDR2 SASEGT. Trimming took 6 bases from V and 3 from J, leaving 15 bases between them. The CDR3 here is CASRGGEVPNQPQHF. The CDR3 nucleotides read TGTGCCAGCAGAGGAGGGGAAGTTCCCAATCAGCCCCAGCATTTT.

The V call is TRBV9, the J call TRBJ2-2; TRBD2 aligns across 14 bases. Germline values: CDR1 SGDLS, CDR2 YYNGEE. V lost 4 bases to trimming and J lost 4 bases; unmatched junction nucleotides: 6. There are 17 residues in the CDR3. The CDR3 protein is CASSSRLAGGPTGELFF. Here the CDR3 DNA reads TGTGCCAGCAGCTCGCGACTAGCGGGGGGGCCCACCGGGGAGCTGTTTTTT.

In its sample, this clone was seen a few times. V usage is TRBV9 and J usage is TRBJ2-3, with 8 nucleotides matching TRBD2. V was pared by 0 bases and J by 6 bases, with 9 bases of the junction left unmatched. Germline CDR1 reads SGDLS; CDR2 reads YYNGEE. This CDR3 contains 16 residues. CDR3 region: CASSVAGTRGRDTQYF. CDR3 bases: TGTGCCAGCAGCGTAGCCGGGACTAGGGGAAGGGATACGCAGTATTTT.

In this sample, this clone turned up a few times. The chain joins TRBV4-1 to TRBJ2-6; no reliable D call. The germline CDR1 and CDR2 sequences are MGHRA and YSYEKL. V lost 3 bases to trimming and J lost 1 base, with 10 bases between them. The CDR3 consists of 16 residues. Here the CDR3 reads CASSHELGSGANVLTF. The CDR3, as DNA: TGCGCCAGCAGCCACGAACTGGGTTCTGGGGCCAACGTCCTGACTTTC.

This rearrangement joins TRBV10-1 to TRBJ2-7; no firm D call. This CDR3 contains 12 residues. Germline values: CDR1 WNHNN, CDR2 SYGVQD (reference sequence). Trimming left V 3 bases short and J 2 bases short, with 5 bases between. The CDR3 DNA sequence: TGCGCCAGCAGTGATTGGGCCTACGAGCAGTACTTC. This encodes CASSDWAYEQYF.

This clone was recorded only once. This sequence joins TRBV6-6 and TRBJ2-7, with 8 nucleotides matching TRBD1. This CDR3 has 13 amino acids. CDR1 and CDR2 from the germline V gene are MNHNY and SVGAGI (reference sequence). The J segment lost 6 bases and the V segment lost 4 bases, leaving 5 bases of the junction unmatched. CDR3 protein: CASSSLTGVEQYF. The CDR3 DNA follows: TGTGCCAGCAGTTCCCTGACAGGGGTCGAGCAGTACTTC.

This clone was counted a single time. The rearrangement uses TRBV27 and TRBJ2-7; 8 nucleotides match TRBD1. Trimming took 5 bases from V and 7 from J; bases not matched to a gene: 10. This CDR3 spans 14 amino acids. Germline V lookup: CDR1 MNHEY, CDR2 SMNVEV (reference sequence). The chain's CDR3 is CASSMTGASLEQYF. CDR3 DNA: TGTGCCAGCAGTATGACAGGGGCCAGCTTGGAGCAGTACTTC.

There are a few counts of this clone. The V and J genes are TRBV28 and TRBJ2-7, with TRBD1 matching over 8 bases. CDR3 length: 15 residues. V was clipped by 4 bases and J by 5 bases; unmatched bases: 10. The V gene's germline CDR1 is MDHEN and CDR2 SYDVKM. The CDR3 loop is CASSSPWQGANEQYF. The CDR3 region has the DNA TGTGCCAGCAGTTCCCCATGGCAGGGGGCCAACGAGCAGTACTTC.

The genes are TRBV4-1 and TRBJ2-1; D is undetermined. Deletions cut 4 bases from V and 0 bases from J, with 7 bases between. The CDR3 totals 14 residues. Germline CDR1 reads MGHRA; CDR2 reads YSYEKL. The CDR3 is CASSLGSSYNEQFF. DNA of the CDR3: TGCGCCAGCAGCCTTGGTAGCTCCTACAATGAGCAGTTCTTC.

This clone was observed a single time. The chain links TRBV30 to TRBJ2-5; D possibly corresponds to TRBD1 (6 bases). V lost 1 base to trimming and J lost 2 bases, with 14 bases between them. CDR1 is GTSNPN, CDR2 SVGIG, per germline (reference sequence). The CDR3 has 15 residues. The CDR3 protein is CAWSEKDSEQETQYF. CDR3 DNA: TGTGCCTGGAGTGAAAAGGACAGCGAACAAGAGACCCAGTACTTC.

V is TRBV29-1 and J is TRBJ2-1; D gene uncertain. The CDR3 is 15 residues long. V was shortened by 7 bases and J by 0 bases, with 16 bases between the two germline ends. From germline, CDR1 is SQVTM and CDR2 ANQGSEA. CDR3 in DNA: TGCAGCGCCCCTTCAGGCCCCCTCTCCTACAATGAGCAGTTCTTC. It codes for CSAPSGPLSYNEQFF.

This clone was counted a single time. CDR3 amino acids: CASSQETGSGKSSGNTIYF. CDR3 in DNA: TGCGCCAGCAGCCAAGAAACGGGCTCAGGGAAATCTTCTGGAAACACCATATATTTT. This chain joins TRBV4-1 and TRBJ1-3; TRBD1 might be the D (5 bases). V shed 0 bases and J shed 1 base, with 19 bases lying between them. The V gene's germline CDR1 is MGHRA and CDR2 YSYEKL. The CDR3 runs 19 residues.

The V call is TRBV2, the J call TRBJ2-5, with TRBD2 matching over 11 bases. CDR1 SNHLY and CDR2 FYNNEI come from the germline V gene. There are 16 residues in the CDR3. V shed 2 bases and J 7 bases; nucleotides not matched to a gene: 9. The CDR3 sequence is CASSERIAGGLVTQYF. The DNA for the CDR3 is TGTGCCAGCAGTGAAAGGATAGCGGGGGGGCTTGTGACCCAGTACTTC.

The table lists this clone with a few counts. The gene calls are TRBV5-1 and TRBJ1-5, with 9 bases fitting TRBD1. After removal of 4 bases from V and 0 bases from J, the junction contained 5 bases not matched to a gene. Germline CDR1 and CDR2: SGHRS and YFSETQ. The CDR3 has 16 residues. CDR3 sequence: CASSLGTGYSNQPQHF. The DNA of the CDR3 is TGCGCCAGCAGCCTCGGGACAGGGTATAGCAATCAGCCCCAGCATTTT.

The rearrangement links TRBV5-4 to TRBJ2-3; 8 bases align to TRBD2. V was clipped by 3 bases and J by 6 bases; unmatched bases: 18. The CDR3 contains 18 residues. Looked up from germline, CDR1 is SGHNT and CDR2 is YYREEE (reference sequence). The CDR3 bases are TGTGCCAGCAGCTCCCCTGTCATCCGGGGGGGGAAGGACGATACGCAGTATTTT. It codes for CASSSPVIRGGKDDTQYF. The full variable domain, with the rest looked up from reference TRBV5-4 and TRBJ2-3, is ETGVTQSPTHLIKTRGQQVTLRCSSQSGHNTVSWYQQALGQGPQFIFQYYREEENGRGNFPPRFSGLQFPNYSSELNVNALELDDSALYLCASSSPVIRGGKDDTQYFGPGTRLTVL.

This chain links TRBV5-4 with TRBJ2-7; TRBD1 agrees at 9 bases. CDR1 is SGHNT, CDR2 YYREEE, per germline (reference sequence). V gave up 8 bases and J gave up 0 bases; unmatched junction bases: 3. This CDR3 spans 13 amino acids. CDR3: CASGQGPSYEQYF. The CDR3 nucleotides read TGTGCCAGTGGACAGGGGCCCTCCTACGAGCAGTACTTC.

DNA for the CDR3: TGTGCCAGCAGTTTCGGGCGGACAGGGGGGGAGACCCAGTACTTC. Translating gives CASSFGRTGGETQYF. The chain links TRBV27 to TRBJ2-5; 10 bases are a match to TRBD1. Trimming cost V 3 bases and J 5 bases; bases outside gene matches: 6. From germline, CDR1 is MNHEY and CDR2 SMNVEV (reference sequence). The CDR3 totals 15 residues.

This clone was detected only once. J is TRBJ2-7 and V is TRBV6-5, with 12 bases aligning to TRBD2. The CDR3 has 13 residues. The junction had 0 bases not matched to a gene; V was cut back by 6 bases and J by 3 bases. The germline gives CDR1 MNHEY, CDR2 SVGAGI. CDR3 region: CASRLAGGYEQYF. The CDR3 region has the DNA TGTGCCAGCAGACTAGCGGGGGGCTACGAGCAGTACTTC.

J is TRBJ1-5 and V is TRBV7-2; D not certain. V lost 5 bases and J lost 6, with 17 bases in between. Germline CDR1 reads SGHTA; CDR2 reads FQGNSA. The CDR3 has 15 residues. CDR3 residues: CASSTRGQAAQPQHF. The CDR3 DNA is TGTGCCAGCAGCACTAGAGGGCAGGCGGCTCAGCCCCAGCATTTT.

The genes are TRBV12-3 or TRBV12-4 and TRBJ1-1, with a weak D call TRBD1 (5 bases). V was clipped by 3 bases and J by 11 bases, with 16 bases between them. The CDR3 has 13 residues. The CDR3 is CASSLSLRVHAFF. CDR3 nucleotide sequence: TGTGCCAGCAGTTTGAGTCTCAGGGTTCACGCTTTCTTT.

The chain combines TRBV6-5 with TRBJ2-2; no clear D. CDR3 length: 16 amino acids. Per the germline V gene, CDR1 is MNHEY and CDR2 is SVGAGI. V lost 0 bases and J lost 4, with 12 bases in between. CDR3 bases: TGTGCCAGCAGTTACTCGTCTGGTACAGTCACCGGGGAGCTGTTTTTT. Protein product: CASSYSSGTVTGELFF.

This clone occurred once. The chain links TRBV27 to TRBJ2-1, with 7 positions matching TRBD2. The CDR3 extends over 15 amino acids. With 2 bases clipped from V and 3 bases from J, the junction kept 4 bases outside the gene matches. The V gene's germline CDR1 is MNHEY and CDR2 SMNVEV (reference sequence). The CDR3 DNA follows: TGTGCCAGCAGTTTAGGGACTAAGCTCTACAATGAGCAGTTCTTC. It is translated as CASSLGTKLYNEQFF.

CDR3 loop: CASSLYQRGGEDTQYF. As DNA, the CDR3 is TGTGCCAGCAGTTTATACCAGCGGGGGGGCGAAGATACGCAGTATTTT. The chain is built from TRBV27 and TRBJ2-3; 10 bases are shared with TRBD2. CDR3 length equals 16 residues. In germline, CDR1 is MNHEY, CDR2 SMNVEV (reference sequence). The V gene end was trimmed by 1 base and the J gene end by 5 bases; junction bases not matched to a gene: 6.

This chain connects TRBV30 to TRBJ1-5; D gene unclear. V was cut by 1 base and J by 3 bases, with 13 bases left in between. In germline, CDR1 is GTSNPN, CDR2 SVGIG (reference sequence). The CDR3 covers 15 residues. In DNA, the CDR3 is TGTGCCTGGAGTGGTGGATGGGTCGACAATCAGCCCCAGCATTTT. This codes for CAWSGGWVDNQPQHF.

The chain has TRBV27 and TRBJ1-5; a weak D match, TRBD1 (6 bases). Germline loops: CDR1 MNHEY, CDR2 SMNVEV (reference sequence). There are 15 residues in the CDR3. Trimming stripped 1 base from V and 6 bases from J, with 13 bases between. CDR3 region: CASSLFAGAGQPQHF. The CDR3 nucleotides are TGTGCCAGCAGTTTATTTGCAGGGGCGGGTCAGCCCCAGCATTTT.

The CDR3 here is CASSQPGADTEAFF. The CDR3, as DNA: TGTGCCAGCAGCCAACCAGGGGCTGACACTGAAGCTTTCTTT. The chain links TRBV3-1 (or the pseudogene TRBV3-2) to TRBJ1-1; D might be TRBD1 (6 bases). Trimming shortened V by 2 bases and J by 3 bases, and 10 bases separated the two germline ends. The CDR3 has 14 residues. CDR1 LGHDT and CDR2 YNNKEL come from the germline V gene (reference sequence).

The V gene is TRBV30, the J gene TRBJ1-1; no clear D gene. The V and J ends lost 3 bases and 0 bases respectively, with 14 bases between them. CDR3 length: 15 amino acids. Germline CDR1 GTSNPN, CDR2 SVGIG (reference sequence). CDR3 in DNA: TGTGCCTGGAGAAGCCGGATGGGCATGAACACTGAAGCTTTCTTT. Protein product: CAWRSRMGMNTEAFF.

The chain is built from TRBV11-3 and TRBJ2-3; perhaps D is TRBD1 or TRBD2 (5 bases each). Trimming took 4 bases from V and 6 from J, leaving 14 bases between them. Germline CDR1 SGHNT, CDR2 YENEEA. This CDR3 is 14 amino acids long. The chain's CDR3 is CASSSGPWEDTQYF. CDR3 bases: TGTGCCAGCAGCTCGGGACCATGGGAGGATACGCAGTATTTT.

This clone was detected only once. The genes are TRBV2 and TRBJ1-6; no clear D gene. Trimming took 4 bases from V and 1 from J, leaving 11 bases between them. The CDR3 has 16 residues. Looked up from germline, CDR1 is SNHLY and CDR2 is FYNNEI. Written as DNA, the CDR3 is TGTGCCAGCAGTGCATTAGGGATATCCTATAATTCACCCCTCCACTTT. Translation gives CASSALGISYNSPLHF.